Detailed here is one T cell receptor (beta chain). Antigen specificity is unknown. PCR employed 60 Vbeta and 13 Jbeta primers. The table came from immunoSEQ multiplex PCR; TCRdb's copy has only in-frame clones and leaves some out. The sample holds 65,000 to 90,000 clones, over 60% seen once. This specimen belongs to a study of cytomegalovirus exposure and HLA in healthy donors. Study conclusions and caveats: Common viral pathogens seemed to be connected with several of the most significant clusters, according to a later analysis.

Germline V CDR1 and CDR2: SGHVS, FQNEAQ. V was clipped by 0 bases and J by 0 bases; unmatched bases: 17. CDR3 length equals 21 residues. Sequencing was carried out using PBMCs. The clonotype comes from a middle-aged woman in good health and CMV-seropositive. The chain joins TRBV7-8 to TRBJ1-5; 7 bases are shared with TRBD1. The CDR3 spells CASSLALDATGLDYSNQPQHF. CDR3 nucleotide sequence: TGTGCCAGCAGCTTAGCGCTAGACGCGACAGGGCTCGATTATAGCAATCAGCCCCAGCATTTT.